These 10 T cell receptor beta chains share one sample of origin, sequenced in a study of identical twins (dated by TCRdb to 2016 to 2017). Libraries were constructed by 5' RACE. The sequencer listed for this sample is Illumina HiSeq 2000. TCRdb itself trimmed the public reads at Q25 with fastp, ran MiXCR and retained productive beta chains. Under each unique CDR3 protein, matching rows form one entry showing the most common genes and DNA. This sample is represented by hundreds of thousands of distinct CDR3 sequences; 8.6% of them were singletons. The ten top clones hold 0.98% of the sample. These data are also associated with another study on yellow fever vaccine responses in identical twins.

Sequenced sample: PBMCs. These receptors all come from a woman between 18 and 30 years old in good health.

This clonotype was observed many times. CDR3 in amino acids: CASSRTSGYNEQFF. The CDR3 bases are TGTGCCAGCAGCCGGACTAGCGGTTACAATGAGCAGTTCTTC. The chain uses TRBV6-1 and TRBJ2-1; TRBD2 aligns across 10 bases. This CDR3 is built from 14 residues. CDR1 and CDR2 from the germline V gene are MNHNS and SASEGT. Germline trimming cut 6 bases from V and 4 bases from J; bases unmatched to any gene: 3.

This clonotype was counted only a few times. The V and J genes are TRBV10-1 and TRBJ2-7; D not resolved. Germline CDR1 WNHNN, CDR2 SYGVQD (reference sequence). Trimming shortened V by 11 bases and J by 1 base, and 15 bases separated the two germline ends. The CDR3 length is 13 residues. The CDR3 spells CAPRVGTSYEQYF. In DNA form, the CDR3 reads TGCGCCCCGCGAGTAGGAACTTCCTACGAGCAGTACTTC.

V gene TRBV5-1 combines with J gene TRBJ2-7; D might be TRBD1 (5 bases). This CDR3 has 17 amino acids. Germline V CDR1 and CDR2: SGHRS, YFSETQ. Trimming took off 1 base at V and 3 bases at J, with 20 bases between the two ends. CDR3 coding DNA: TGCGCCAGCAGCTTGTTCCCCAGGGTAGAGACCCTCTACGAGCAGTACTTC. Translating it yields CASSLFPRVETLYEQYF.

This clonotype was counted only a few times. The genes are TRBV6-1 and TRBJ2-2, with 7 bases lining up with TRBD1. Germline values: CDR1 MNHNS, CDR2 SASEGT. Unmatched junction bases numbered 7, after V lost 6 bases and J lost 3 bases. The CDR3 totals 15 residues. Here the CDR3 reads CASRVTTGYTGELFF. Here the CDR3 DNA reads TGTGCCAGCAGAGTGACGACAGGGTACACCGGGGAGCTGTTTTTT.

The chain couples TRBV7-2 to TRBJ2-3, with TRBD2 matching 7 bases. Germline V gene lookup returns CDR1 SGHTA and CDR2 FQGNSA. The CDR3 runs 15 residues. The ends lost 3 bases at V and 3 bases at J; junction bases unmatched: 6. The CDR3 spells CASSFYPGGTDTQYF. The DNA for the CDR3 is TGTGCCAGCAGCTTTTATCCGGGAGGAACAGATACGCAGTATTTT.

This clonotype has a count of ten or more. The chain has TRBV20-1 and TRBJ2-3; 11 nucleotides align to TRBD2. The ends lost 4 bases at V and 4 bases at J; junction bases unmatched: 7. The CDR3 contains 15 residues. Germline loops: CDR1 DFQATT, CDR2 SNEGSKA (reference sequence). The CDR3 DNA is TGCAGTGCTACTAGACTAGCGGGAATAGCAGATACGCAGTATTTT. It yields the protein CSATRLAGIADTQYF.

The chain is built from TRBV15 and TRBJ1-4; D ambiguous. Trimming took 3 bases from V and 2 from J, leaving 7 bases between them. The CDR3 runs 14 residues. Germline loops: CDR1 LNHNV, CDR2 YYDKDF (reference sequence). For the CDR3, the DNA is TGTGCCACCAGCAGCAGACGTACTAATGAAAAACTGTTTTTT. This encodes CATSSRRTNEKLFF.

This clonotype was seen only a few times. J is TRBJ2-2 and V is TRBV24-1, with D possibly being TRBD2 (5 bases). The CDR3 contains 16 residues. Germline CDR1 is KGHDR and CDR2 is SFDVKD. V dropped 4 bases and J dropped 0 bases, with 11 bases sitting between them. CDR3 sequence (DNA): TGTGCCACCAGTGACGAGCCGGGGACGAACACCGGGGAGCTGTTTTTT. Its translation: CATSDEPGTNTGELFF.

The chain uses TRBV3-1 and TRBJ2-5; D remains ambiguous. This CDR3 contains 12 residues. CDR1 and CDR2 (germline): LGHDT, YNNKEL (reference sequence). V was pared by 4 bases and J by 5 bases, with 8 bases between. This chain's CDR3 is CASSPERETQYF. Written as DNA, the CDR3 is TGTGCCAGCAGCCCGGAACGGGAGACCCAGTACTTC.

The gene calls are TRBV7-9 and TRBJ2-1; perhaps D is TRBD1 or TRBD2 (5 bases each). The CDR3 contains 15 residues. Germline CDR1 reads SEHNR; CDR2 reads FQNEAQ (reference sequence). V gave up 1 base and J gave up 8 bases, with 15 bases separating them. The CDR3 region has the DNA TGTGCCAGCAGCTTAGGGGTCTACGTGGGGGATGAGCAGTTCTTC. Its protein product is CASSLGVYVGDEQFF.